This T cell receptor beta chain was sequenced for a study of T cell responses to AZD1222 COVID-19 vaccine. Points from the study as a whole: White British people made up most donors, females outnumbered males, and clonal diversity was possibly underestimated.

Notes on this clone: Its antigen is still unknown.

TCRdb's copy holds only in-frame clones and misses some; the assay was immunoSEQ multiplex PCR. The data show about 150,000 clones, nearly 90% seen once. CDR3 size: 15 residues. CDR1 SGHVS and CDR2 FQNEAQ come from the germline V gene. V was cut by 3 bases and J by 0 bases, with 11 bases left in between. The sequence derives from an adult in good health. The sample consisted of peripheral blood, taken on day 0 of AZD1222 vaccination. The V gene is TRBV7-8, the J gene TRBJ2-5; no reliable D call. This CDR3 reads CASSFSNANQETQYF. CDR3 nucleotides: TGTGCCAGCAGCTTCTCCAACGCAAACCAAGAGACCCAGTACTTC. Together with reference TRBV7-8 and TRBJ2-5, the CDR3 gives the full variable domain: GAGVSQSPRYKVAKRGQDVALRCDPISGHVSLFWYQQALGQGPEFLTYFQNEAQLDKSGLPSDRFFAERPEGSVSTLKIQRTQQEDSAVYLCASSFSNANQETQYFGPGTRLLVL.